Listed below are T cell receptor beta chains from one sample, sequenced in a study of early T cells in non-severe SARS-CoV-2 infection. TCRdb independently ran MiXCR on the 5' RACE reads; one entry per CDR3 protein. The table records under 85,000 distinct CDR3 sequences, around 14% of them present only once. The sequenced material came from whole blood. Receptors were obtained from an adult who was a healthcare worker with PCR-confirmed SARS-CoV-2 infection or an uninfected control (not recorded which). The conserved cysteine and the conserved F or W are not part of the CDR3 here.

>TRBV11-2|TRBJ1-1
ASSQAPIEAF
>TRBV12-3/TRBV12-4|TRBJ1-1
ASSLRTGNTEAL
>TRBV12-3/TRBV12-4|TRBJ2-5
ASSLKRGGQETQY
>TRBV5-6|TRBJ2-7
ASSHTGTGGHEQY
>TRBV5-1|TRBJ1-1
ASSGGTLNTEAF
>TRBV4-1|TRBJ2-3
ASSHGTGGGTDTQY
>TRBV29-1|TRBJ1-2
SVDWGSYGYT
>TRBV7-2|TRBJ2-3
ASSLDGDSTDTQY
>TRBV7-9|TRBJ2-7
ASSPPHAATYEQY
>TRBV18|TRBJ2-7
ASSPPILGRTYEQY
>TRBV7-2|TRBJ2-5
ASSPSRNQETQY